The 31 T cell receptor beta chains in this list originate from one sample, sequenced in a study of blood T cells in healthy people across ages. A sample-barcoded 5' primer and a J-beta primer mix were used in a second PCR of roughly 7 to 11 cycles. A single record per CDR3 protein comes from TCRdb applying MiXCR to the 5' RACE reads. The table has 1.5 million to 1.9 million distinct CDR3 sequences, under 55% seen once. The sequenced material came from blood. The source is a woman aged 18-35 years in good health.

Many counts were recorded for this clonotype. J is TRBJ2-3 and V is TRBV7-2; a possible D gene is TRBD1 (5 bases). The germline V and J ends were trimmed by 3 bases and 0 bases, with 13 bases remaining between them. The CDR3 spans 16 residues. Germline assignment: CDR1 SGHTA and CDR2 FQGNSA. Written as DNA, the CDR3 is TGTGCCAGCAGCTTGGCCCAGGGAACTAGCACAGATACGCAGTATTTT. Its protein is CASSLAQGTSTDTQYF.

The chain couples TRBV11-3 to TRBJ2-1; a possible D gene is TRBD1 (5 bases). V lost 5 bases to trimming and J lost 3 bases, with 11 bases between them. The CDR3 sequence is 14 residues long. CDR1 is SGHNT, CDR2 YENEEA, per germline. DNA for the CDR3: TGTGCCAGCAGCGCACGCGACAGCTACAATGAGCAGTTCTTC. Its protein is CASSARDSYNEQFF.

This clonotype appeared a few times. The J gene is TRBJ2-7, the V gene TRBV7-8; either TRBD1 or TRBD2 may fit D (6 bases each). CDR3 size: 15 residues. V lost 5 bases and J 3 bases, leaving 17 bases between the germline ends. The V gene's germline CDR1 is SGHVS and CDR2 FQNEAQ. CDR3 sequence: CASSHGGTTVYEQYF. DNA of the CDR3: TGTGCCAGCAGCCACGGAGGGACAACGGTCTACGAGCAGTACTTC.

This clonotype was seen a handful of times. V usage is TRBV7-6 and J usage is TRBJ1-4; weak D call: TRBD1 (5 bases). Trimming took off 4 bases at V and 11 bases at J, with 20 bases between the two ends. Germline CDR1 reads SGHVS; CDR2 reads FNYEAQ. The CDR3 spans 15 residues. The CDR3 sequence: CASSSRGDAEGKLFF. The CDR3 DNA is TGTGCCAGCAGCTCCCGGGGGGATGCCGAAGGGAAACTGTTTTTT.

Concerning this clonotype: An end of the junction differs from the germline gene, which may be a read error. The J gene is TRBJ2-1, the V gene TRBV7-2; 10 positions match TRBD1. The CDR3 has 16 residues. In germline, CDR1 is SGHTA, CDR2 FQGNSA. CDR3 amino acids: CAGSSRGQGGYNEQFF. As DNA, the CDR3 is TGTGCCGGCAGCTCTCGAGGACAGGGGGGTTACAATGAGCAGTTCTTC.

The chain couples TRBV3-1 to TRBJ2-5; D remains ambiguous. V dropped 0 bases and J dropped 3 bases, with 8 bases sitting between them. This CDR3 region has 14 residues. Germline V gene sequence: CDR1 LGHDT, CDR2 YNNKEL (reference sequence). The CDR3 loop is CASSQDGGKETQYF. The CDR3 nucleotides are TGTGCCAGCAGCCAAGATGGTGGGAAAGAGACCCAGTACTTC.

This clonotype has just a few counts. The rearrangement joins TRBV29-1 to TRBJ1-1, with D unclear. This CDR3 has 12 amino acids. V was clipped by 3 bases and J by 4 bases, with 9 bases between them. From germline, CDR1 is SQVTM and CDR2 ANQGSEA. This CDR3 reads CSVDGGSTEAFF. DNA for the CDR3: TGCAGCGTTGACGGCGGGAGCACTGAAGCTTTCTTT.

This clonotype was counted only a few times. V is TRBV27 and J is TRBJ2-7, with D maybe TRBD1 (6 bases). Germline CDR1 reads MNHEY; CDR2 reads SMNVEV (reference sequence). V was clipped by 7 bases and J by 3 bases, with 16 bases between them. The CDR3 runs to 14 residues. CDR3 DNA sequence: TGTGCCAGCACGCCGAGCGGACAGTACTACGAGCAGTACTTC. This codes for CASTPSGQYYEQYF.

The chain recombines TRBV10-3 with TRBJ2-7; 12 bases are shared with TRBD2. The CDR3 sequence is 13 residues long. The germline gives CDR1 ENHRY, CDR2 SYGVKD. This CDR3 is CAEVGLAGGEQYF. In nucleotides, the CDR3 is TGTGCTGAAGTGGGGCTAGCGGGAGGGGAGCAGTACTTC.

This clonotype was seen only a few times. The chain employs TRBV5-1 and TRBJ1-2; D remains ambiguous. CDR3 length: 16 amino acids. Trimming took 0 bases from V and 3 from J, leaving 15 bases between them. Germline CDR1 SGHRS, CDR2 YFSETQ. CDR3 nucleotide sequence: TGCGCCAGCAGCTTGGGGCCCGTACAGACGGACTATGGCTACACCTTC. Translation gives CASSLGPVQTDYGYTF.

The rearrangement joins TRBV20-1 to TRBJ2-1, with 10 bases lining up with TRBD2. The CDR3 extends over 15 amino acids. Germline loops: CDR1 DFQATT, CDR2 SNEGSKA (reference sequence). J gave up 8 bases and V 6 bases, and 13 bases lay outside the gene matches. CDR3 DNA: TGCAGTGCCACTAAGCGGGGGGGGCCTTTTGATGAGCAGTTCTTC. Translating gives CSATKRGGPFDEQFF.

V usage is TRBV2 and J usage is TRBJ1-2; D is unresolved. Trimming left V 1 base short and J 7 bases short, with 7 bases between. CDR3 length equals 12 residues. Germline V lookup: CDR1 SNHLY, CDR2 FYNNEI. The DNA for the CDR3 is TGTGCCAGCAGTGAAGTGGGAGGTGGCTACACCTTC. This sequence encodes CASSEVGGGYTF. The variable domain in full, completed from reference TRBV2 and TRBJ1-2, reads EPEVTQTPSHQVTQMGQEVILRCVPISNHLYFYWYRQILGQKVEFLVSFYNNEISEKSEIFDDQFSVERPDGSNFTLKIRSTKLEDSAMYFCASSEVGGGYTFGSGTRLTVV.

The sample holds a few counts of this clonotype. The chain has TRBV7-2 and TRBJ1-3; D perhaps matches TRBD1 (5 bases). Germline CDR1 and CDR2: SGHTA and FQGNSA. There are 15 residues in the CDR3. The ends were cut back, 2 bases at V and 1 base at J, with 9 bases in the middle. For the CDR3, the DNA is TGTGCCAGCAGCTTACACAGGTCGTCTGGAAACACCATATATTTT. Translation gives CASSLHRSSGNTIYF.

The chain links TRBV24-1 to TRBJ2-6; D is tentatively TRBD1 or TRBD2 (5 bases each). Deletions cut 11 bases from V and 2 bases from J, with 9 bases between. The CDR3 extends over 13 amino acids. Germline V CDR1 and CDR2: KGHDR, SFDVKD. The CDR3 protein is CAIGDPGANVLTF. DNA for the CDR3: TGTGCCATCGGGGACCCTGGGGCCAACGTCCTGACTTTC.

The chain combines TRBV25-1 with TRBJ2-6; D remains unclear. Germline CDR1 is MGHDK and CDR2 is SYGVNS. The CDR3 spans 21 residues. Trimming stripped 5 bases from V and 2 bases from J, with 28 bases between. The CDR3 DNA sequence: TGTGCCAGCAGTACCCCCTCGTCTTTGGACCAGAGAACCCCTGGGGCCAACGTCCTGACTTTC. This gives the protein CASSTPSSLDQRTPGANVLTF.

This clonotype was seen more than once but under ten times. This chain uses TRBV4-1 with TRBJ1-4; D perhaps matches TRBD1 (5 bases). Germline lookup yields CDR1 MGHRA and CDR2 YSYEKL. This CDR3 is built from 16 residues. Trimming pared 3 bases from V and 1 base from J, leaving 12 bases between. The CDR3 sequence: CASSQYPTETNEKLFF. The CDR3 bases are TGCGCCAGCAGCCAGTACCCGACAGAAACTAATGAAAAACTGTTTTTT.

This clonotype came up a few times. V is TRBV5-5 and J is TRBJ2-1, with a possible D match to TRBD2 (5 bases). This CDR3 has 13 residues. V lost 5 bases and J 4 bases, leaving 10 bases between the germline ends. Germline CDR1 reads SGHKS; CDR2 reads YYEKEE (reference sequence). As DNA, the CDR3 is TGTGCCAGCAGATACACTAGTTACAATGAGCAGTTCTTC. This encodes CASRYTSYNEQFF.

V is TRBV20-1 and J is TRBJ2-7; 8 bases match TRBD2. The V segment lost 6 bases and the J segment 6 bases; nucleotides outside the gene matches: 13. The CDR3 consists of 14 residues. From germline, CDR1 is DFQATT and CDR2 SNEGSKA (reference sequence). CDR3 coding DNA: TGCAGTGCCCACCCATTCGGGGGGGCGCTCGAGCAGTACTTC. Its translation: CSAHPFGGALEQYF.

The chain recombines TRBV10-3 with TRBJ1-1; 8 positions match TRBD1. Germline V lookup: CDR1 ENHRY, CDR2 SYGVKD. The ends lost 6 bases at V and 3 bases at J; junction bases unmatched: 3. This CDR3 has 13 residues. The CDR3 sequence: CAIRETGDTEAFF. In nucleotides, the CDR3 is TGTGCCATCAGGGAGACAGGGGACACTGAAGCTTTCTTT.

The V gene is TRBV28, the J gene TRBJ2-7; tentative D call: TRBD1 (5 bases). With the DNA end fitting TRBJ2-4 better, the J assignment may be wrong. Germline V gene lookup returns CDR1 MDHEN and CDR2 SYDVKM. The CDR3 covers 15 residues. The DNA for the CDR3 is TGTGCCAGCAGTTCCCCCCAGGGTTCTCAGAACATTCAGTACTTC. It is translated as CASSSPQGSQNIQYF.

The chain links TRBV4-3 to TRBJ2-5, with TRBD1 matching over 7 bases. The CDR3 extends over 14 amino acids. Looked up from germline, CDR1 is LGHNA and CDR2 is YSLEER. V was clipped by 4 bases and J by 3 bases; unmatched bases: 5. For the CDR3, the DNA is TGCGCCAGCAGCCGATGGGGGACAGAAGAGACCCAGTACTTC. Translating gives CASSRWGTEETQYF.

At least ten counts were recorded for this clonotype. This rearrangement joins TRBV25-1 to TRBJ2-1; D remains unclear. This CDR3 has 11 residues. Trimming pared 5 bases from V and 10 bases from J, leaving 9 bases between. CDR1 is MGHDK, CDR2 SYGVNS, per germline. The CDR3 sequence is CASSLSTEQFF. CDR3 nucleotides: TGTGCCAGCAGTTTGTCAACAGAGCAGTTCTTC.

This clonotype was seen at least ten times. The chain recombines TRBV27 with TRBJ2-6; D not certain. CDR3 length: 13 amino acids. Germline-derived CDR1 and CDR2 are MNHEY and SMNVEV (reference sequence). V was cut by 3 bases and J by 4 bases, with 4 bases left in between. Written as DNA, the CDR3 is TGTGCCAGCAGTTTTGTCGGGGCCAACGTCCTGACTTTC. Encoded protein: CASSFVGANVLTF.

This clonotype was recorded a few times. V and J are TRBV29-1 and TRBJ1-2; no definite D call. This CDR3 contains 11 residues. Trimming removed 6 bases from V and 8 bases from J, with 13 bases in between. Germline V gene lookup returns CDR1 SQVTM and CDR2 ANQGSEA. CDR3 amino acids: CSVGETGGYTF. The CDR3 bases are TGCAGCGTCGGGGAAACGGGGGGCTACACCTTC.

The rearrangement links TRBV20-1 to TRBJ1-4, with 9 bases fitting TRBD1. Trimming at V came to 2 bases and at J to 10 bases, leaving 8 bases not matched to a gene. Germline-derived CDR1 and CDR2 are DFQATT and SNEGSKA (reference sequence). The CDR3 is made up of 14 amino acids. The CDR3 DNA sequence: TGCAGTGCTAGATCACAGGGGGCGTACGGAAAACTGTTTTTT. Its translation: CSARSQGAYGKLFF.

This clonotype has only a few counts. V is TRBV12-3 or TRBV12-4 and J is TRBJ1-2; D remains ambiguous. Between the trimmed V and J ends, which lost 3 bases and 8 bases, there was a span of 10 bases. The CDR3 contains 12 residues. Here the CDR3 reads CASSLNQEGYTF. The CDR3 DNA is TGTGCCAGCAGTTTGAACCAGGAAGGCTACACCTTC.

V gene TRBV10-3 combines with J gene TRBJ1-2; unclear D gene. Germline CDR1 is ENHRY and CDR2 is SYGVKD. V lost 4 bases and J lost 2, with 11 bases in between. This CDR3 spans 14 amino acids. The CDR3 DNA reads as TGTGCCATCAGTGGGGGATCCCCCAACTATGGCTACACCTTC. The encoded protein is CAISGGSPNYGYTF.

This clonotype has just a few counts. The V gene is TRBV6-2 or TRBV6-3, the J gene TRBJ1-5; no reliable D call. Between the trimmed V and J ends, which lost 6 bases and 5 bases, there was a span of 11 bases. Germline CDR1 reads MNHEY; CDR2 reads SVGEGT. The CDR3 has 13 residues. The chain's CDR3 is CASRVRSDQPQHF. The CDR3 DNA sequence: TGTGCCAGCAGGGTTAGGAGCGATCAGCCCCAGCATTTT.

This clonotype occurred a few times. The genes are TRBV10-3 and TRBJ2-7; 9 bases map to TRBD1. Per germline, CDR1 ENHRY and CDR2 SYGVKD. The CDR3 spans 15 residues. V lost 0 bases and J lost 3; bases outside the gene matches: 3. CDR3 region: CAISESLGQGYEQYF. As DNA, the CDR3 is TGTGCCATCAGTGAGTCGTTGGGACAGGGCTACGAGCAGTACTTC.

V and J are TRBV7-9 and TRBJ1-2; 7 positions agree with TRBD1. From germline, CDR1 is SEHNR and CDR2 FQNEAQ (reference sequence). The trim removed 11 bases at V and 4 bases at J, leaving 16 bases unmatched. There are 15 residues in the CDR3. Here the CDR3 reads CASTTVSTGAYGYTF. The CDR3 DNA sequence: TGTGCCTCCACCACCGTCTCCACAGGGGCCTATGGCTACACCTTC.

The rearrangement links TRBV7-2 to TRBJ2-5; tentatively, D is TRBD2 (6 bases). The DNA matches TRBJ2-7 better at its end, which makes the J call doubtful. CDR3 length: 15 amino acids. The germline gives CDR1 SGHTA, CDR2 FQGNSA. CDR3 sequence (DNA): TGTGCCAGCAGCTTAAGGAGGGAGGTGGAGTACGAGCAGTACTTC. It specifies CASSLRREVEYEQYF.